The next 32 T cell receptor beta chains were all read from a single sample in a study of blood T cell repertoires in COVID-19. Data came from immunoSEQ multiplex PCR; TCRdb stores just in-frame clones and leaves some out. The table shows roughly 290,000 clones, with about 90% occurring only once. The sequencing input was PBMCs or T cells enriched from blood (not recorded which). The receptors originated from a woman under 30 with acute COVID-19.

The rearrangement uses TRBV29-1 and TRBJ2-3; TRBD2 matches 11 bases. V shed 5 bases, J shed 4 bases, and the junction held 8 bases outside the gene matches. Germline values: CDR1 SQVTM, CDR2 ANQGSEA. There are 15 residues in the CDR3. The chain's CDR3 is CSVMRTSGRADTQYF. The DNA for the CDR3 is TGCAGCGTTATGAGGACTAGCGGGCGGGCAGATACGCAGTATTTT.

The chain uses TRBV10-3 and TRBJ2-7; no definite D call. The CDR3 has 12 residues. V dropped 9 bases and J dropped 0 bases, with 9 bases sitting between them. Germline V CDR1 and CDR2: ENHRY, SYGVKD. The CDR3 sequence is CAIRAYSYEQYF. CDR3 DNA sequence: TGTGCCATTCGAGCATACTCCTACGAGCAGTACTTC.

The V and J genes are TRBV5-5 and TRBJ1-1, with 9 bases aligning to TRBD1. Germline assignment: CDR1 SGHKS and CDR2 YYEKEE (reference sequence). Trimming removed 2 bases from V and 5 bases from J; junction bases left unmatched: 1. The CDR3 consists of 13 residues. In DNA form, the CDR3 reads TGTGCCAGCAGCTTAGGGACAGGGACTGAAGCTTTCTTT. Protein sequence: CASSLGTGTEAFF. Looking up the rest from reference TRBV5-5 and TRBJ1-1 gives the full variable domain: DAGVTQSPTHLIKTRGQQVTLRCSPISGHKSVSWYQQVLGQGPQFIFQYYEKEERGRGNFPDRFSARQFPNYSSELNVNALLLGDSALYLCASSLGTGTEAFFGQGTRLTVV.

The chain couples TRBV5-6 to TRBJ2-7; 9 nucleotides agree with TRBD2. This CDR3 is built from 16 residues. With 4 bases clipped from V and 3 bases from J, the junction kept 11 bases outside the gene matches. CDR1 is SGHDT and CDR2 is YYEEEE in the germline V gene. As DNA, the CDR3 is TGTGCCAGCAGCCCCACCCTAGCGGGGATCGTCTACGAGCAGTACTTC. Protein sequence: CASSPTLAGIVYEQYF. The whole variable domain, remainder taken from reference TRBV5-6 and TRBJ2-7, is DAGVTQSPTHLIKTRGQQVTLRCSPKSGHDTVSWYQQALGQGPQFIFQYYEEEERQRGNFPDRFSGHQFPNYSSELNVNALLLGDSALYLCASSPTLAGIVYEQYFGPGTRLTVT.

Notes on this clone: At the DNA level, this CDR3 is encoded by other sequences in the same sample as well. The V gene is TRBV12-3 or TRBV12-4, the J gene TRBJ2-3; no clear D gene. CDR3 length equals 12 residues. The V gene lost 3 bases and the J gene lost 2 bases, with 3 bases spanning the gap. DNA of the CDR3: TGTGCCAGCAGTTTCCTCACAGATACGCAGTATTTT. As protein: CASSFLTDTQYF.

The V and J genes are TRBV27 and TRBJ2-2; 14 positions agree with TRBD2. V trimming: 0 bases; J trimming: 2 bases; junction bases outside the gene matches: 5. This CDR3 has 19 residues. Germline V lookup: CDR1 MNHEY, CDR2 SMNVEV (reference sequence). CDR3 loop: CASSLSPGLAGANTGELFF. The CDR3 DNA follows: TGTGCCAGCAGTTTATCGCCGGGACTAGCGGGAGCAAACACCGGGGAGCTGTTTTTT.

V usage is TRBV19 and J usage is TRBJ2-1; 9 positions match TRBD2. This CDR3 comprises 15 residues. Trimming cost V 8 bases and J 3 bases; bases outside gene matches: 8. Germline V lookup: CDR1 LNHDA, CDR2 SQIVND (reference sequence). The chain's CDR3 is CASVTTSGLYNEQFF. In nucleotides, the CDR3 is TGTGCCAGTGTGACGACTAGCGGTCTCTACAATGAGCAGTTCTTC.

J is TRBJ1-3 and V is TRBV7-2, with unresolved D. The CDR3 totals 16 residues. Germline V CDR1 and CDR2: SGHTA, FQGNSA. V was trimmed by 0 bases and J by 0 bases, leaving 9 bases between them. In DNA form, the CDR3 reads TGTGCCAGCAGCTTAGCGGTCCGTAGCTCTGGAAACACCATATATTTT. Its translation: CASSLAVRSSGNTIYF.

The chain recombines TRBV5-5 with TRBJ2-1; 16 nucleotides match TRBD2. This CDR3 has 17 amino acids. With V trimmed by 4 bases and J by 6 bases, 7 bases remained unmatched. Germline V gene lookup returns CDR1 SGHKS and CDR2 YYEKEE (reference sequence). Here the CDR3 DNA reads TGTGCCAGCAGCGTCCCGGGACTAGCGGGAGGGGGCAATGAGCAGTTCTTC. Translating gives CASSVPGLAGGGNEQFF.

This rearrangement joins TRBV27 to TRBJ2-3, with TRBD2 matching over 9 bases. Per germline, CDR1 MNHEY and CDR2 SMNVEV (reference sequence). The ends lost 3 bases at V and 8 bases at J; junction bases unmatched: 6. The CDR3 runs 14 residues. The CDR3 sequence is CASSLISGSGTQYF. The DNA of the CDR3 is TGTGCCAGCAGTTTGATTAGCGGGAGTGGTACGCAGTATTTT.

This clone has more than one count but fewer than ten. This chain's CDR3 is CASSLGAGDPSPLHF. DNA of the CDR3: TGTGCCAGCAGCTTAGGGGCAGGGGATCCTTCACCCCTCCACTTT. The chain couples TRBV7-2 to TRBJ1-6, with D possibly being TRBD1 (6 bases). This CDR3 has 15 amino acids. Trimming removed 1 base from V and 9 bases from J, with 13 bases in between. Germline loops: CDR1 SGHTA, CDR2 FQGNSA. Filled out from reference TRBV7-2 and TRBJ1-6, the complete variable domain reads GAGVSQSPSNKVTEKGKDVELRCDPISGHTALYWYRQSLGQGLEFLIYFQGNSAPDKSGLPSDRFSAERTGGSVSTLTIQRTQQEDSAVYLCASSLGAGDPSPLHFGNGTRLTVT.

The V gene is TRBV3-1 (or the pseudogene TRBV3-2), the J gene TRBJ1-4; D may be TRBD1 (5 bases). The germline CDR1 and CDR2 sequences are LGHDT and YNNKEL (reference sequence). Trimming took off 3 bases at V and 10 bases at J, with 15 bases between the two ends. CDR3 length: 14 amino acids. CDR3 residues: CASSHMAGSGKLFF. For the CDR3, the DNA is TGTGCCAGCAGCCACATGGCAGGGTCGGGAAAACTGTTTTTT.

The V gene is TRBV30, the J gene TRBJ2-7; 9 bases are shared with TRBD1. Germline CDR1 GTSNPN, CDR2 SVGIG (reference sequence). CDR3 length: 13 residues. This CDR3 is CAWSDYPGTGIGV. Here the CDR3 DNA reads TGTGCCTGGAGTGACTACCCCGGGACAGGGATAGGGGTC.

The rearrangement uses TRBV15 and TRBJ1-5; 9 nucleotides agree with TRBD1. Germline V gene lookup returns CDR1 LNHNV and CDR2 YYDKDF (reference sequence). Trimming removed 0 bases from V and 2 bases from J; junction bases left unmatched: 14. The length of the CDR3 is 20 residues. In DNA, the CDR3 is TGTGCCACCAGCAGAGATCAACGGTCGGGACAGGGAGCCCGCAATCAGCCCCAGCATTTT. Protein: CATSRDQRSGQGARNQPQHF.

The chain employs TRBV27 and TRBJ2-3, with TRBD1 matching 7 bases. CDR3 length: 16 amino acids. J lost 0 bases, V lost 7 bases, and 10 bases had no gene match. Germline assignment: CDR1 MNHEY and CDR2 SMNVEV (reference sequence). The CDR3 loop is CASTTQGRVSTDTQYF. The CDR3 nucleotides read TGTGCCAGCACTACACAGGGGCGCGTGAGCACAGATACGCAGTATTTT.

The chain links TRBV24-1 to TRBJ2-5; D is possibly TRBD2 (5 bases). The V end lost 5 bases, the J end lost 0 bases, and 9 bases lay between the germline ends. Looked up from germline, CDR1 is KGHDR and CDR2 is SFDVKD. The CDR3 sequence is 14 residues long. CDR3 DNA sequence: TGTGCCACCAGTGGATCCGGGAACCAAGAGACCCAGTACTTC. It codes for CATSGSGNQETQYF.

This clone was counted between two and nine times. The chain combines TRBV30 with TRBJ1-6; D may be TRBD1 (6 bases). Germline V gene lookup returns CDR1 GTSNPN and CDR2 SVGIG (reference sequence). This CDR3 spans 13 amino acids. V was cut by 3 bases and J by 7 bases, with 10 bases left in between. The DNA of the CDR3 is TGTGCCTGGAGACAGGGCTGGAATTCACCCCTCCACTTT. It is translated as CAWRQGWNSPLHF.

V usage is TRBV6-5 and J usage is TRBJ1-2, with a tentative D call TRBD1 (6 bases). There are 13 residues in the CDR3. The germline V gene encodes CDR1 MNHEY and CDR2 SVGAGI. Trimming took 0 bases from V and 6 from J, leaving 8 bases between them. The CDR3 reads CASSYSAGDGYTF. The DNA of the CDR3 is TGTGCCAGCAGTTACTCGGCAGGGGATGGCTACACCTTC.

This chain connects TRBV28 to TRBJ2-1; D is possibly TRBD2 (6 bases). Germline-derived CDR1 and CDR2 are MDHEN and SYDVKM. V was cut by 7 bases and J by 11 bases, with 24 bases left in between. CDR3 length: 15 residues. CDR3 DNA sequence: TGTGCCAGCACGGTAGGCCTTTGGCGGGAAGGTAAGCAGTTCTTC. Amino acid sequence: CASTVGLWREGKQFF.

The chain joins TRBV28 to TRBJ1-5; TRBD1 might be the D (5 bases). Germline CDR1 is MDHEN and CDR2 is SYDVKM. This CDR3 has 12 amino acids. The CDR3 here is CSCERGNQPQHF. In DNA, the CDR3 is TGTAGTTGCGAAAGGGGTAATCAGCCCCAGCATTTT.

The chain combines TRBV28 with TRBJ2-7; 9 nucleotides agree with TRBD1. Germline values: CDR1 MDHEN, CDR2 SYDVKM. This CDR3 is 14 amino acids long. J was trimmed by 3 bases and V by 8 bases; bases with no gene match: 8. In DNA form, the CDR3 reads TGTGCCAGCGGGTTACAGGGGGCGGTCTACGAGCAGTACTTC. Residues: CASGLQGAVYEQYF.

The chain recombines TRBV7-8 with TRBJ2-7, with 7 bases aligning to TRBD1. Germline CDR1 and CDR2: SGHVS and FQNEAQ. J lost 0 bases, V lost 5 bases, and 4 bases had no gene match. CDR3 length equals 14 residues. CDR3 in DNA: TGTGCCAGCAGCCACCGGGACAGCTCCTACGAGCAGTACTTC. It encodes CASSHRDSSYEQYF.

The gene calls are TRBV7-9 and TRBJ2-7, with 8 bases matching TRBD2. The CDR3 spans 14 residues. The V gene's germline CDR1 is SEHNR and CDR2 FQNEAQ (reference sequence). Trimming at V came to 5 bases and at J to 4 bases, leaving 7 bases not matched to a gene. The CDR3 reads CASSILSGVYEQYF. CDR3 DNA: TGTGCCAGCAGCATACTTAGCGGGGTATACGAGCAGTACTTC.

The V call is TRBV7-8, the J call TRBJ2-1, with 8 nucleotides matching TRBD2. Looked up from germline, CDR1 is SGHVS and CDR2 is FQNEAQ. V shed 3 bases and J 6 bases; nucleotides not matched to a gene: 4. This CDR3 spans 14 amino acids. CDR3 bases: TGTGCCAGCAGCTTTCAGCGGGGGAGCAATGAGCAGTTCTTC. Translating gives CASSFQRGSNEQFF.

The DNA of the CDR3 is TGTGCCAGTAGGCAAGCACTGAACACTGAAGCTTTCTTT. It encodes CASRQALNTEAFF. V is TRBV19 and J is TRBJ1-1, with unresolved D. The CDR3 has 13 amino acids. With 6 bases removed from V and 0 bases from J, the gap between germline ends came to 8 bases. Germline CDR1 LNHDA, CDR2 SQIVND (reference sequence). Based on the CDR3 plus reference TRBV19 and TRBJ1-1, the full variable domain is DGGITQSPKYLFRKEGQNVTLSCEQNLNHDAMYWYRQDPGQGLRLIYYSQIVNDFQKGDIAEGYSVSREKKESFPLTVTSAQKNPTAFYLCASRQALNTEAFFGQGTRLTVV.

The chain links TRBV11-2 to TRBJ2-1; 8 nucleotides align to TRBD2. The CDR3 runs 15 residues. Germline V gene data show CDR1 as SGHAT and CDR2 as FQNNGV. The J segment lost 5 bases and the V segment lost 3 bases, leaving 6 bases of the junction unmatched. The CDR3 DNA reads as TGTGCCAGCAGCTTTGGTAGCGGGAACCACAATGAGCAGTTCTTC. This sequence encodes CASSFGSGNHNEQFF.

As for this clone: A junction boundary mismatches the germline segment, possibly from a read error. The rearrangement links TRBV15 to TRBJ1-6, with 7 bases matching TRBD1. Germline CDR1 and CDR2: LNHNV and YYDKDF (reference sequence). The CDR3 has 14 amino acids. This CDR3 is CATSRDRQDSPLHF. As DNA, the CDR3 is TGTGCCACCAGCCGGGACAGACAAGATTCGCCCCTCCACTTT.

V is TRBV6-1 and J is TRBJ1-4; a weak D match, TRBD1 (6 bases). CDR1 and CDR2 (germline): MNHNS, SASEGT. The V end was cut by 3 bases, the J end by 0 bases, with 14 bases between. This CDR3 has 17 amino acids. CDR3 in amino acids: CASSDRGKRATNEKLFF. The CDR3 bases are TGTGCCAGCAGTGACAGGGGCAAACGGGCAACTAATGAAAAACTGTTTTTT.

The chain has TRBV19 and TRBJ1-1, with D perhaps TRBD1 (6 bases). The CDR3 is 15 residues long. Germline V gene lookup returns CDR1 LNHDA and CDR2 SQIVND (reference sequence). V was pared by 8 bases and J by 0 bases, with 16 bases between. In DNA form, the CDR3 reads TGTGCCAGTGGAAAGTATGGACAGATGAACACTGAAGCTTTCTTT. Its translation: CASGKYGQMNTEAFF.

The V and J genes are TRBV2 and TRBJ2-6, with TRBD2 as a possible D gene (5 bases). This CDR3 has 18 residues. V was shortened by 2 bases and J by 2 bases, with 16 bases between the two germline ends. Germline V gene sequence: CDR1 SNHLY, CDR2 FYNNEI. CDR3 sequence: CASSERRTAMTGANVLTF. CDR3 DNA sequence: TGTGCCAGCAGTGAAAGGAGGACCGCTATGACTGGGGCCAACGTCCTGACTTTC. Full variable domain (rest looked up from reference TRBV2 and TRBJ2-6): EPEVTQTPSHQVTQMGQEVILRCVPISNHLYFYWYRQILGQKVEFLVSFYNNEISEKSEIFDDQFSVERPDGSNFTLKIRSTKLEDSAMYFCASSERRTAMTGANVLTFGAGSRLTVL.

The chain couples TRBV24-1 to TRBJ1-2, with 9 bases lining up with TRBD1. Germline trimming cut 3 bases from V and 6 bases from J; bases unmatched to any gene: 7. In germline, CDR1 is KGHDR, CDR2 SFDVKD. This CDR3 has 15 amino acids. CDR3 sequence: CATSDTGTGLNGYTF. The CDR3 bases are TGTGCCACCAGTGATACCGGGACAGGGCTCAATGGCTACACCTTC.

This clone was counted between two and nine times. The chain has TRBV2 and TRBJ2-2, with TRBD1 identical over 7 bases. Germline V lookup: CDR1 SNHLY, CDR2 FYNNEI. Unmatched junction bases numbered 16, after V lost 6 bases and J lost 0 bases. The CDR3 extends over 19 amino acids. CDR3 loop: CASRDHRGPSYSNTGELFF. The DNA for the CDR3 is TGTGCCAGCAGGGATCACAGGGGTCCGTCGTACTCGAACACCGGGGAGCTGTTTTTT.